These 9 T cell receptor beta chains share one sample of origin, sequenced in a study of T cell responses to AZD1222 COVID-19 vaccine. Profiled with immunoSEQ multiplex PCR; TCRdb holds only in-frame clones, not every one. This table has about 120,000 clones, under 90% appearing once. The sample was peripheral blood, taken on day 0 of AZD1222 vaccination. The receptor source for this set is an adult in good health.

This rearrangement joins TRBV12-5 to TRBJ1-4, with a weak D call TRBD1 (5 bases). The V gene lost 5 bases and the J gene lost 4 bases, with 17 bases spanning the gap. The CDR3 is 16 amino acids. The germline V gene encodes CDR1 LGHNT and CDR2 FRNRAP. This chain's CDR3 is CASGLGDGRFNEKLFF. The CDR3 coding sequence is TGTGCTAGTGGTCTCGGGGACGGCAGGTTTAATGAAAAACTGTTTTTT.

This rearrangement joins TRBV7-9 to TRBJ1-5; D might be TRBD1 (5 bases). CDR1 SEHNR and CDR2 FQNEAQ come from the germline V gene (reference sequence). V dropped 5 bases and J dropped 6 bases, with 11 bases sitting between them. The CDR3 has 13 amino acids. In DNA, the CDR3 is TGTGCCAGCAGCGTTGGGGGGAGTCAGCCCCAGCATTTT. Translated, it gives CASSVGGSQPQHF. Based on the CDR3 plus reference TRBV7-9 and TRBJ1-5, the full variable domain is DTGVSQNPRHKITKRGQNVTFRCDPISEHNRLYWYRQTLGQGPEFLTYFQNEAQLEKSRLLSDRFSAERPKGSFSTLEIQRTEQGDSAMYLCASSVGGSQPQHFGDGTRLSIL.

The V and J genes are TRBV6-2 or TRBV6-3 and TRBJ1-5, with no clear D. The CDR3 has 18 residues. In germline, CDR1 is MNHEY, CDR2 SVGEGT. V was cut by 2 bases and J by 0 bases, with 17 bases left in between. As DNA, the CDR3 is TGTGCCAGCAGTTACCTAGCCCTAGGACTTTATAGCAATCAGCCCCAGCATTTT. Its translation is CASSYLALGLYSNQPQHF.

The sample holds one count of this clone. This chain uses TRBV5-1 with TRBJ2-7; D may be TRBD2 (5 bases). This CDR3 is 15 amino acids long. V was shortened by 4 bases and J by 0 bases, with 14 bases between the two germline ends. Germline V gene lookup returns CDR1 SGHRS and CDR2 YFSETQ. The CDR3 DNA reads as TGCGCCAGCAGCCAAGCGGTTGGCAGCTCCTACGAGCAGTACTTC. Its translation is CASSQAVGSSYEQYF.

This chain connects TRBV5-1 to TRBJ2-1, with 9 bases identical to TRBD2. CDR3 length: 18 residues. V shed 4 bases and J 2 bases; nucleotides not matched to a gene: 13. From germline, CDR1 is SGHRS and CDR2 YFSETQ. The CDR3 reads CASSSWTAAGGPYNEQFF. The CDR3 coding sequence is TGCGCCAGCAGCAGCTGGACGGCAGCGGGGGGCCCCTACAATGAGCAGTTCTTC. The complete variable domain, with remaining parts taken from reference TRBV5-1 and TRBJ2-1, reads KAGVTQTPRYLIKTRGQQVTLSCSPISGHRSVSWYQQTPGQGLQFLFEYFSETQRNKGNFPGRFSGRQFSNSRSEMNVSTLELGDSALYLCASSSWTAAGGPYNEQFFGPGTRLTVL.

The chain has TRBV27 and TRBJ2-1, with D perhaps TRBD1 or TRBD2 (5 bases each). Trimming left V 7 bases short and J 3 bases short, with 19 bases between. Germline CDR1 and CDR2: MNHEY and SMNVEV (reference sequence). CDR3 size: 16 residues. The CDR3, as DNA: TGTGCCAGCACCACCTCGGGGCTAGACGTCTACAATGAGCAGTTCTTC. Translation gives CASTTSGLDVYNEQFF.

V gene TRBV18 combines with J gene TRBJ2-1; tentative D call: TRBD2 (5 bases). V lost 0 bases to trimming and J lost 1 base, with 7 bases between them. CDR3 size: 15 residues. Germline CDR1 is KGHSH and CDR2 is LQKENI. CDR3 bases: TGTGCCAGCTCACCACCGGGCGGGTCCTACAATGAGCAGTTCTTC. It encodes CASSPPGGSYNEQFF.

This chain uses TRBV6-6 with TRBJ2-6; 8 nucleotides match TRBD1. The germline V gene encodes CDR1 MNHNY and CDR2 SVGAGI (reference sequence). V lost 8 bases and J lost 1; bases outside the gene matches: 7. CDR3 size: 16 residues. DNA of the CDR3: TGTGCCAGCGGCGGACAGGGTGGGTCTGGGGCCAACGTCCTGACTTTC. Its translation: CASGGQGGSGANVLTF.

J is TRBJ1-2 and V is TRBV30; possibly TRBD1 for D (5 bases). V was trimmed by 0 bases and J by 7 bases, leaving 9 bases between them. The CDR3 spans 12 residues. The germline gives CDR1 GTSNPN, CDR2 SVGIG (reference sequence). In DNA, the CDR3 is TGTGCCTGGAGTGTATCGGGGCTTGGCTACACCTTC. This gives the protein CAWSVSGLGYTF.